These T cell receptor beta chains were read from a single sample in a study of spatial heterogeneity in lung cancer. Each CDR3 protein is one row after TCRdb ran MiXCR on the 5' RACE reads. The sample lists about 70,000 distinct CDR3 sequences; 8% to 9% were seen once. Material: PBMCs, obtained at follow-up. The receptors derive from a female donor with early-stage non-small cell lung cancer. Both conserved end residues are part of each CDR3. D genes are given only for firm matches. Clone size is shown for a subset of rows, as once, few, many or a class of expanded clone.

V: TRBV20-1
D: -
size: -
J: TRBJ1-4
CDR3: CSAKGGGSNEKLFF
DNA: TGCAGTGCTAAAGGGGGGGGTTCTAATGAAAAACTGTTTTTT

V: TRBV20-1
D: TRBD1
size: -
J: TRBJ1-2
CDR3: CSADREDYGYTF
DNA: TGCAGTGCTGACAGGGAGGACTATGGCTACACCTTC

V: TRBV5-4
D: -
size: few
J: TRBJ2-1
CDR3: CASSLAATVSYNEQFF
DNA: TGTGCCAGCAGCTTGGCGGCTACCGTATCCTACAATGAGCAGTTCTTC

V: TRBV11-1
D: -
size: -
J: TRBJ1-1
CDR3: CASSQRRELVNTEAFF
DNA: TGTGCCAGCAGCCAGAGGAGGGAATTAGTGAACACTGAAGCTTTCTTT

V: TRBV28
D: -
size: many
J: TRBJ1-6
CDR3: CASSAGGSPLHF
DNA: TGTGCCAGCAGTGCGGGGGGTTCACCCCTCCACTTT

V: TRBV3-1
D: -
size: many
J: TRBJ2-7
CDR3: CASSQVPYEQYF
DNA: TGTGCCAGCAGCCAAGTTCCCTACGAGCAGTACTTC

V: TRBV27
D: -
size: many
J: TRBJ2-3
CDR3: CASSRQDTQYF
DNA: TGTGCCAGCAGTCGTCAGGATACGCAGTATTTT

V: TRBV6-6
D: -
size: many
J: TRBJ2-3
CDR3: CASSSPGRSDTQYF
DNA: TGTGCCAGCAGTTCACCAGGGAGGTCAGATACGCAGTATTTT

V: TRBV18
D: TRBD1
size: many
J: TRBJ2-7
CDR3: CASSPDRVPYEQYF
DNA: TGTGCCAGCTCACCCGACAGGGTACCTTACGAGCAGTACTTC

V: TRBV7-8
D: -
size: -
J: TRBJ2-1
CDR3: CASTGVPYNEQFF
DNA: TGTGCCAGCACCGGGGTACCCTACAATGAGCAGTTCTTC

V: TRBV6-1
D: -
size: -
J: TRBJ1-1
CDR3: CASSELVNTEAFF
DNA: TGTGCCAGCAGTGAACTGGTGAACACTGAAGCTTTCTTT

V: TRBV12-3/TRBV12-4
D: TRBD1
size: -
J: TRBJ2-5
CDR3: CASSSGGETQYF
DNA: TGTGCCAGCAGCTCAGGGGGCGAGACCCAGTACTTC

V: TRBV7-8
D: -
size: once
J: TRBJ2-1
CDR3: CASSLRGPHNEQFF
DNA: TGTGCCAGCAGCCTCAGAGGACCCCACAATGAGCAGTTCTTC

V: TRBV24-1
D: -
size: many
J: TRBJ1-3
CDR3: CATSDLGDPGNTIYF
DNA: TGTGCCACCAGTGATTTAGGGGACCCTGGAAACACCATATATTTT

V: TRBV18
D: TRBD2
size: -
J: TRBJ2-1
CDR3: CASSPPASGAWGEQFF
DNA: TGTGCCAGCTCACCGCCAGCCAGCGGGGCCTGGGGTGAGCAGTTCTTC

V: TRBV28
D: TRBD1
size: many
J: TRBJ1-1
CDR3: CASRTYGTANTEAFF
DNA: TGTGCCAGCAGAACATACGGGACAGCTAACACTGAAGCTTTCTTT

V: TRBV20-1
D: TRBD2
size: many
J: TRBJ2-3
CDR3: CSARGPLAGVGKDTQYF
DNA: TGCAGTGCTAGGGGTCCCTTAGCGGGAGTTGGTAAAGATACGCAGTATTTT

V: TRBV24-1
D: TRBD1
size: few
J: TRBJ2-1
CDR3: CATSEQGSPYNEQFF
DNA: TGTGCCACCAGTGAACAGGGGAGCCCCTACAATGAGCAGTTCTTC

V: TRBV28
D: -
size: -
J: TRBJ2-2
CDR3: CASSFLTGELFF
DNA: TGTGCCAGCAGTTTTCTCACCGGGGAGCTGTTTTTT

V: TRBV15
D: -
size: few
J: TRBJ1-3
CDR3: CATYSPRNTIYF
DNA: TGTGCCACCTATTCTCCGAGAAACACCATATATTTT

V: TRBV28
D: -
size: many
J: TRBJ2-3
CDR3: CASRMGLNTDTQYF
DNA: TGTGCCAGCAGGATGGGACTTAACACAGATACGCAGTATTTT

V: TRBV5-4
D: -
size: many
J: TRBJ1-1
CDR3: CASSPPRTDEAFF
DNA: TGTGCCAGCAGCCCTCCTAGGACGGATGAAGCTTTCTTT

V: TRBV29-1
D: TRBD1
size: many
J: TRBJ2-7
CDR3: CSVSYRGGTYEQYF
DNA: TGCAGCGTTTCTTACAGGGGCGGAACCTACGAGCAGTACTTC

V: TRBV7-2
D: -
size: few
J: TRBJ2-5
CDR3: CASSLPPLGETQYF
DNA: TGTGCCAGCAGCTTACCACCCTTGGGGGAGACCCAGTACTTC

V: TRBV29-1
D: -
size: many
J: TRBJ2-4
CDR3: CSVEAQDSKNIQYF
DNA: TGCAGCGTTGAAGCACAGGATAGTAAAAACATTCAGTACTTC

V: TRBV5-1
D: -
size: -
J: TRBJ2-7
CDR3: CASSLPSYEQYF
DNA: TGCGCCAGCAGCTTGCCCTCCTACGAGCAGTACTTC

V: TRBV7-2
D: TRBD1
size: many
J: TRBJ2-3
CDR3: CASTEGASTDTQYF
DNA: TGTGCCAGCACCGAGGGGGCTAGCACAGATACGCAGTATTTT

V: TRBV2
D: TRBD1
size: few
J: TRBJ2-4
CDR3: CASKLGQENIQYF
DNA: TGTGCCAGCAAGCTAGGACAGGAAAACATTCAGTACTTC

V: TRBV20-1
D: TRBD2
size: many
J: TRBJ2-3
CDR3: CSARDLPREGRDTQYF
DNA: TGCAGTGCTAGAGATCTTCCGCGGGAGGGCCGAGATACGCAGTATTTT

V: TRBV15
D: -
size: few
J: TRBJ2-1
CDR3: CATSRDLESSYNEQFF
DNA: TGTGCCACCAGCAGAGATCTGGAAAGCTCCTACAATGAGCAGTTCTTC

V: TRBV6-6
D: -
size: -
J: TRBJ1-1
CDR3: CAGRDTLVNTEAFF
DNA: TGTGCCGGCAGGGACACCCTTGTGAACACTGAAGCTTTCTTT

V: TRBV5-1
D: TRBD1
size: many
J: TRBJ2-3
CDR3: CASSPADRVHGQYF
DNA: TGCGCCAGCAGCCCGGCGGACAGGGTCCATGGGCAGTATTTT

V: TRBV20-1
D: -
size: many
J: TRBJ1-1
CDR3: CSAPPRIEAFF
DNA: TGCAGTGCCCCTCCCAGGATCGAAGCTTTCTTT

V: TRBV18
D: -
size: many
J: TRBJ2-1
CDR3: CASSPSGAGNEQFF
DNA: TGTGCCAGCTCACCGTCCGGCGCCGGCAATGAGCAGTTCTTC

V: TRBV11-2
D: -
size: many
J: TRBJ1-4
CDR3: CASSPISGGDEKLFF
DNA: TGTGCCAGCAGCCCAATTTCGGGGGGGGATGAAAAACTGTTTTTT

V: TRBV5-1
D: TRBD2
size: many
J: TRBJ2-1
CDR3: CASSFAAGDNEQFF
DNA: TGCGCCAGCAGCTTCGCAGCGGGAGACAATGAGCAGTTCTTC

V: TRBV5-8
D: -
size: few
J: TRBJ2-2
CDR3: CAVERLGGTGELFF
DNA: TGTGCCGTCGAACGACTGGGGGGCACCGGGGAGCTGTTTTTT

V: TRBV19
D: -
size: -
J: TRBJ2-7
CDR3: CASSISVSSYEQYF
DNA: TGTGCCAGTAGTATCAGCGTCAGCTCCTACGAGCAGTACTTC

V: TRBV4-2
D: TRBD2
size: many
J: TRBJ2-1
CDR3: CASSPTPGLAGDEQFF
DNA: TGTGCCAGCAGCCCTACCCCGGGACTAGCGGGTGATGAGCAGTTCTTC

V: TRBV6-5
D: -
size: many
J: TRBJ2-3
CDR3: CASSQGRAQYF
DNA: TGTGCCAGCAGTCAGGGCAGGGCGCAGTATTTT

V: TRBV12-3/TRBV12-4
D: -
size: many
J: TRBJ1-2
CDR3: CASSFWAAPYGYTF
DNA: TGTGCCAGCAGTTTCTGGGCAGCCCCCTATGGCTACACCTTC

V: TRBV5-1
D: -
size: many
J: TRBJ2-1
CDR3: CASSLAANSYNEQFF
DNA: TGCGCCAGCAGCTTGGCAGCGAATTCCTACAATGAGCAGTTCTTC

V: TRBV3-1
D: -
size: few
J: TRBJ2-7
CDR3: CASSPDAYEQYF
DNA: TGTGCCAGCAGCCCAGACGCCTACGAGCAGTACTTC

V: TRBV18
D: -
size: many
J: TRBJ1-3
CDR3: CATGLSSGNTIYF
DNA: TGTGCCACAGGACTATCCTCTGGAAACACCATATATTTT

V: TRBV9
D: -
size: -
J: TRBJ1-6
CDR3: CASSVEAGPHSPLHF
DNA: TGTGCCAGCAGCGTAGAAGCAGGGCCCCATTCACCCCTCCACTTT

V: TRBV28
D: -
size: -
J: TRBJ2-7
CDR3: CASSLEGSVYEQYF
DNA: TGTGCCAGCAGTTTGGAGGGTTCGGTTTACGAGCAGTACTTC

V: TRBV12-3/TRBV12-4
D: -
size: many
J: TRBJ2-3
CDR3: CASSPSQEGRDTQYF
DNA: TGTGCCAGCAGTCCGTCCCAGGAGGGGAGAGATACGCAGTATTTT

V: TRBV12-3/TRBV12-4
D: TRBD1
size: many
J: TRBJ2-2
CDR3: CASSRQGSDGELFF
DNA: TGTGCCAGCAGTCGACAGGGTAGTGACGGGGAGCTGTTTTTT

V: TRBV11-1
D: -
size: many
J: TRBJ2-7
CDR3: CASSRGHVEQYF
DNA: TGTGCCAGCAGCAGAGGACATGTGGAGCAGTACTTC

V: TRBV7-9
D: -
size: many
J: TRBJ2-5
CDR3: CASSSQETQYF
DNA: TGTGCCAGCAGCTCCCAAGAGACCCAGTACTTC

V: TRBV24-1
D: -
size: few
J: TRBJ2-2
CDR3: CATSLDTGELFF
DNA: TGTGCCACCAGTTTAGACACCGGGGAGCTGTTTTTT

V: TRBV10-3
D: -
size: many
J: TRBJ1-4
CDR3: CAISTGGLDEKLFF
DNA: TGTGCCATCAGCACGGGCGGGCTTGATGAAAAACTGTTTTTT

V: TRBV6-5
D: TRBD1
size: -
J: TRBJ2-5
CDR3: CASSYSRGQTQYF
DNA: TGTGCCAGCAGTTACTCGAGGGGGCAGACCCAGTACTTC

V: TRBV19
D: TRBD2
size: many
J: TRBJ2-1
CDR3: CASSLLAGGNYNEQFF
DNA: TGTGCCAGTAGTCTACTAGCGGGAGGTAACTACAATGAGCAGTTCTTC

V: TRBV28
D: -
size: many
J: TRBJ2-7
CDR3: CLSQKGANYEQYF
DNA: TGTTTAAGCCAAAAAGGGGCGAACTACGAGCAGTACTTC